The table lists the clone carrying this T cell receptor (beta chain) with a count of one. Its cognate antigen is unknown. The source of the sample is a study of shared clonotypes between healthy human individuals. In the study overall: Each donor's CD4 naive and CD4 memory cells filled three plates apiece, CD8 naive two, and CD8 memory one. Points from the study as a whole: The donor pool, a small one, limited the genetic and exposure-history diversity represented. Around 5% of naive CD4 clonotypes were common to four donors.

The split of CD4+ cells yielded CD45RA+ naive and CD45RA-negative memory subsets. Trimming took 4 bases from V and 4 from J, leaving 10 bases between them. Per the germline V gene, CDR1 is LNHDA and CDR2 is SQIVND (reference sequence). The CDR3 totals 13 residues. Libraries were prepared by immunoSEQ multiplex PCR; TCRdb keeps only in-frame clonotypes and omits some of them. The repertoire includes some 980,000 clones, 60% to 85% of them detected once, and about 1.5% sits in the top ten. Sequencing was done on a sample of memory CD4+ T cells sorted from blood. The subset was: CD45RA-negative fraction. The V gene is TRBV19, the J gene TRBJ1-1; D is ambiguous. This receptor was taken from a man between 18 and 35 years old in good health. The CDR3 DNA reads as TGTGCCAGTAGTACCGGGGTTGGCACTGAAGCTTTCTTT. It codes for CASSTGVGTEAFF. The full variable domain, completed using reference TRBV19 and TRBJ1-1, is DGGITQSPKYLFRKEGQNVTLSCEQNLNHDAMYWYRQDPGQGLRLIYYSQIVNDFQKGDIAEGYSVSREKKESFPLTVTSAQKNPTAFYLCASSTGVGTEAFFGQGTRLTVV.